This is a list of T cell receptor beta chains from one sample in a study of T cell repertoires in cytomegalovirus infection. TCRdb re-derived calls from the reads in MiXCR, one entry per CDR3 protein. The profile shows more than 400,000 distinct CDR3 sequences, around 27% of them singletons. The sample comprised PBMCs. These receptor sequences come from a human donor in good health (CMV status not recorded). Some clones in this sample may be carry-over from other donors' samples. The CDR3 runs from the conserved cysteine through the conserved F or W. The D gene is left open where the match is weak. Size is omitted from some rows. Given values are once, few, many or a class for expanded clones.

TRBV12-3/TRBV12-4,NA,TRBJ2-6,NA,CASSFSSGAPGNVLTF,TGTGCCAGCAGTTTCAGTTCGGGGGCACCCGGCAACGTCCTGACTTTC
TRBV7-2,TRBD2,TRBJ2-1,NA,CASSLVVGLAGALNNEQFF,TGTGCCAGCAGCTTAGTAGTGGGACTAGCGGGAGCTTTGAACAATGAGCAGTTCTTC
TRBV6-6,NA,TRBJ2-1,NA,CASSSANYNEQFF,TGTGCCAGCAGTTCTGCGAACTACAATGAGCAGTTCTTC
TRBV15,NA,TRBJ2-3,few,CATSRVFRGTDTQYF,TGTGCCACCAGCAGAGTCTTTAGGGGCACAGATACGCAGTATTTT
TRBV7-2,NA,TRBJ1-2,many,CASSWGVGYTF,TGTGCCAGCAGCTGGGGGGTTGGCTACACCTTC
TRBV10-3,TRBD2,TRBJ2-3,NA,CAIRAGDPTDTQYF,TGTGCCATCAGAGCGGGAGATCCCACAGATACGCAGTATTTT
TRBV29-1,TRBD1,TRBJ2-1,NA,CSVEGIVWTGGSYNEQFF,TGCAGCGTTGAAGGAATCGTCTGGACAGGGGGCTCCTACAATGAGCAGTTCTTC
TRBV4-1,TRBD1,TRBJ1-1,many,CASSQHTGGTEAFF,TGCGCCAGCAGCCAGCATACAGGGGGCACTGAAGCTTTCTTT
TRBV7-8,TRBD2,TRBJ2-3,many,CASSFGGTSGRADTQYF,TGTGCCAGCAGCTTTGGGGGGACTAGCGGGAGGGCAGATACGCAGTATTTT
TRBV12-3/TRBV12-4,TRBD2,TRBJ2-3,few,CASSKLAGGTDTQYF,TGTGCCAGCAGTAAGCTAGCGGGGGGCACAGATACGCAGTATTTT
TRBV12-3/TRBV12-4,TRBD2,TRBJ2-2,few,CASSTSGSPTGELFF,TGTGCCAGCAGTACTAGCGGGAGTCCCACCGGGGAGCTGTTTTTT
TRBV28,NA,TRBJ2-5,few,CASSGLPETQYF,TGTGCCAGCAGCGGGTTGCCGGAGACCCAGTACTTC
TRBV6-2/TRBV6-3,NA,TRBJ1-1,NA,CASSPGRVEAFF,TGTGCCAGCAGCCCGGGGAGGGTTGAAGCTTTCTTT
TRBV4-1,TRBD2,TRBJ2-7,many,CASSQGAGVLIEQYF,TGCGCCAGCAGCCAAGGAGCGGGAGTGTTGATCGAGCAGTACTTC
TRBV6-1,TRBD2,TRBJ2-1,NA,CASSKTSGQEGNEQFF,TGTGCCAGCAGCAAAACTAGCGGGCAGGAGGGCAATGAGCAGTTCTTC
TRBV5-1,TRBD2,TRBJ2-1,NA,CASSPNTVAGPYNEQFF,TGCGCCAGCAGCCCAAACACGGTAGCGGGTCCTTACAATGAGCAGTTCTTC
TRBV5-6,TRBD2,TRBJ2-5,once,CASSRTGTSSRETQYF,TGTGCCAGCAGTAGGACCGGGACTAGCTCCAGAGAGACCCAGTACTTC
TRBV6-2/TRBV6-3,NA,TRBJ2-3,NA,CASTLYEAAGTDTQYF,TGTGCCAGCACCTTGTATGAGGCGGCGGGGACAGATACGCAGTATTTT
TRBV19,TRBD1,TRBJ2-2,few,CASSDRAYGTGELFF,TGTGCCAGTAGCGACAGGGCTTACGGCACCGGGGAGCTGTTTTTT
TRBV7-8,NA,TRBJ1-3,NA,CASSPTRVRGNTIYF,TGTGCCAGCAGCCCTACCAGGGTTCGTGGAAACACCATATATTTT
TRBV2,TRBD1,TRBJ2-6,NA,CASSGQGGGLTF,TGTGCCAGCAGCGGACAGGGTGGAGGTCTGACTTTC
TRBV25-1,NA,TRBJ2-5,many,CASRGPNQETQYF,TGTGCCAGCAGAGGGCCAAACCAAGAGACCCAGTACTTC
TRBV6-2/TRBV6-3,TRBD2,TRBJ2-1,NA,CASSYAPPGLAYYNEQFF,TGTGCCAGCAGTTACGCCCCTCCGGGACTAGCGTATTACAATGAGCAGTTCTTC
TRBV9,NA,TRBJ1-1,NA,CASSVAETARAEAFF,TGTGCCAGCAGCGTAGCTGAAACCGCCCGGGCGGAAGCTTTCTTT
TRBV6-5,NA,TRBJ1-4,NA,CASRYIANEKLFF,TGTGCCAGCAGATACATAGCTAATGAAAAACTGTTTTTT
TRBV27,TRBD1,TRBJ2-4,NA,CASSPYAATGGNIQYF,TGTGCCAGCAGTCCATACGCGGCGACAGGGGGCAACATTCAGTACTTC
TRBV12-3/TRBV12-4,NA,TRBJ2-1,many,CASSLACYNEQFF,TGTGCCAGCAGTTTAGCTTGTTACAATGAGCAGTTCTTC
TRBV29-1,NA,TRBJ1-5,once,CSVAGGQGNNQPQHF,TGCAGCGTTGCAGGTGGGCAGGGGAATAACCAGCCCCAGCATTTT